This T cell receptor beta chain was recovered during a study of T-cell reconstitution after alpha-beta-depleted transplantation in children. This clonotype showed up just a few times. Preparation of the TCRbeta library involved a method that used unique molecular identifiers. TCRdb itself ran the PCR reads through MiXCR, one entry per CDR3 protein. The sample holds about 400,000 distinct CDR3 sequences, 20% seen once. CDR3 length: 17 residues. CDR1 is LGHNA and CDR2 is YSLEER in the germline V gene. V shed 6 bases and J shed 3 bases, with 23 bases lying between them. The sample here was PBMCs from the stem cell graft donor, taken from the stem cell graft. This chain connects TRBV4-3 to TRBJ2-5, with a possible D match to TRBD1 (6 bases). The TCR comes from a human donor who donated a stem cell graft to a child with acute myeloid leukemia. In DNA, the CDR3 is TGCGCCAGCAGTATCGGCCAAGCATACTCAGGGGAAGAGACCCAGTACTTC. Encoded protein: CASSIGQAYSGEETQYF.